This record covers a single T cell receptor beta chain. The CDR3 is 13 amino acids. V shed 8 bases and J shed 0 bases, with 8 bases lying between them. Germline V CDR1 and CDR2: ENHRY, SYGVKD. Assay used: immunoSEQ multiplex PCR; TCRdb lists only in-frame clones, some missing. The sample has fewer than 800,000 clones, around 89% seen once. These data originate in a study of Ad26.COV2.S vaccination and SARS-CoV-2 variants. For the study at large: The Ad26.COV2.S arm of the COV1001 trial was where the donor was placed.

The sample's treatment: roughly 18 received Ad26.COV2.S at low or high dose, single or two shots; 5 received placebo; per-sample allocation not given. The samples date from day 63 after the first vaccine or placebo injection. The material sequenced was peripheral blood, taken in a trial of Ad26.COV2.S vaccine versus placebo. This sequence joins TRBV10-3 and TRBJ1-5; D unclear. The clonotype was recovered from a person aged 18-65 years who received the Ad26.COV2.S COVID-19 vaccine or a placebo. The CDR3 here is CAIQLDSNQPQHF. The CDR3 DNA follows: TGTGCCATCCAACTAGATAGCAATCAGCCCCAGCATTTT.